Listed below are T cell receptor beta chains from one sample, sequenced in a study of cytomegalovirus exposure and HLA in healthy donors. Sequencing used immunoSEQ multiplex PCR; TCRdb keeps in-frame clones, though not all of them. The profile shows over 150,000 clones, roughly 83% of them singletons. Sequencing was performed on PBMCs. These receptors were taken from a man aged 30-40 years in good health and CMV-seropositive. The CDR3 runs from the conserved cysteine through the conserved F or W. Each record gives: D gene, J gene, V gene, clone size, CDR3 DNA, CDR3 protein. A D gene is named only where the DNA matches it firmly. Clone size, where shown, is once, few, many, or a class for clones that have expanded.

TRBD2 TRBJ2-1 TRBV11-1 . TGTGCCAGCAGCTTAGGGGCGGGGGGGCTTGGTGAGCAGTTCTTC CASSLGAGGLGEQFF
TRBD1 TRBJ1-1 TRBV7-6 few TGTGCCAGCAGCAGCGGACAGGGATTTCGCCTGTTTACTGAAGCTTTCTTT CASSSGQGFRLFTEAFF
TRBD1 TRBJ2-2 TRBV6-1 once TGTGCCAGCAGGGTTGGGACAGGGGACACCGGGGAGCTGTTTTTT CASRVGTGDTGELFF
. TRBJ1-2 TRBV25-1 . TGTGCCAGCAGTAGAGTCGGCTATGGCTACACCTTC CASSRVGYGYTF
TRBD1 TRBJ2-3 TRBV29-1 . TGCAGCTCCACCGGGACAGAGAACACAGATACGCAGTATTTT CSSTGTENTDTQYF
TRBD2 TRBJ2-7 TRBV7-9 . TGTGCCAGCAGCCCGGGGACTAGCGGGACCTCTCTGGAGCAGTACTTC CASSPGTSGTSLEQYF
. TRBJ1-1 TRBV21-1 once TGTGCCAGCAGCAAAGAAAGGTGTAGGAGGACTGAAGCTTTCTTT CASSKERCRRTEAFF
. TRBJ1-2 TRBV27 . TGTGCCAGTGGGGTGGCGGGGGCGCGAGGCTACACCTTC CASGVAGARGYTF
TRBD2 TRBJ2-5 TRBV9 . TGTGCCAGCAGCGTAAGTGCCAGCGGGGGTCAGGAGACCCAGTACTTC CASSVSASGGQETQYF
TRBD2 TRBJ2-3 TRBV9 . TGTGCCAGCAGTGACCCTGGACTAGCGGGGGGGACAGATACGCAGTATTTT CASSDPGLAGGTDTQYF
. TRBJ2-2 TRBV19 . TGTGCCAGTAGGCCGGGATTTAACACCGGGGAGCTGTTTTTT CASRPGFNTGELFF
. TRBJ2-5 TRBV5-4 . TGTGCCAGCAGCTTTTCGGACAGCCCCCAAGAGACCCAGTACTTC CASSFSDSPQETQYF
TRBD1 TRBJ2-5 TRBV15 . TGTGCCACCAGCAGAGAAGCGACAGGGCAAGAGACCCAGTACTTC CATSREATGQETQYF
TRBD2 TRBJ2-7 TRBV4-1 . TGCGCCAGCAGCCTAGTGTCCGGGACTAGCTCCTACGAGCAGTACTTC CASSLVSGTSSYEQYF
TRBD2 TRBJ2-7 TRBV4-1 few TGCGCCAGCAGCCATGGCCCTAGCGGGGGGGCTTTCTATGAGCAGTACTTC CASSHGPSGGAFYEQYF
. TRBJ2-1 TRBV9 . TGTGCCAGCAGCGTCGGCGGGGGCTGGAATGAGCAGTTCTTC CASSVGGGWNEQFF
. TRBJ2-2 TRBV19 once TGTGCCAGTAGTACCACAGGATTTTCGAACACCGGGGAGCTGTTTTTT CASSTTGFSNTGELFF
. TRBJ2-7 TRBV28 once TGTGCCAGCAGCTCTAGATCATCCTACGAGCAGTACTTC CASSSRSSYEQYF
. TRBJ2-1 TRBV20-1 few TGCAGTGCTAGACAAAACAATGAGCAGTTCTTC CSARQNNEQFF